Below, 17 T cell receptor beta chains from the same sample are listed, as sequenced in a study of PD-L1 blockade in urothelial cancer. Noted time point: peripheral blood 6 weeks after treatment start. Clones were sequenced by immunoSEQ multiplex PCR, and TCRdb holds only the in-frame ones, with some missing. Seen here are around 110,000 clones, approximately 90% observed once, and the top ten hold about 4%. The sample here was PBMCs, taken around atezolizumab (anti-PD-L1) treatment. Receptors were obtained from a man aged 55-75 years with urothelial cancer.

This clone appeared a single time. The chain employs TRBV27 and TRBJ2-7; 8 bases agree with TRBD1. V was clipped by 5 bases and J by 3 bases; unmatched bases: 3. The CDR3 is made up of 13 amino acids. Germline V gene sequence: CDR1 MNHEY, CDR2 SMNVEV (reference sequence). The CDR3 is CASSRDRSYEQYF. The CDR3 nucleotides read TGTGCCAGCAGTCGGGACAGGAGCTACGAGCAGTACTTC.

V and J are TRBV6-6 and TRBJ2-7; 11 bases agree with TRBD1. Germline CDR1 is MNHNY and CDR2 is SVGAGI (reference sequence). The CDR3 length is 13 residues. Trimming took 4 bases from V and 5 from J; bases not matched to a gene: 1. DNA for the CDR3: TGTGCCAGCAGTTTGGACAGGGGGCACGAGCAGTACTTC. Protein sequence: CASSLDRGHEQYF.

This clone was counted a few times. Its ends do not fully match the called genes, so a read error is possible. The genes are TRBV7-9 and TRBJ2-7, with TRBD1 identical over 7 bases. Germline lookup yields CDR1 SEHNR and CDR2 FQNEAQ (reference sequence). CDR3 length: 12 residues. The CDR3, as DNA: TGTGCCAGCAGCGATCGACAGGGTACGGGGCACTTC. Its translation is CASSDRQGTGHF.

The gene calls are TRBV28 and TRBJ2-3, with 10 bases aligning to TRBD2. CDR1 MDHEN and CDR2 SYDVKM come from the germline V gene. CDR3 size: 18 residues. J gave up 2 bases and V 6 bases, and 14 bases lay outside the gene matches. The CDR3 DNA is TGTGCCAGCAGCCCAAGCGGGATAGCGGGGGGCCTCACAGATACGCAGTATTTT. This codes for CASSPSGIAGGLTDTQYF.

The gene calls are TRBV9 and TRBJ2-2; a weak D match, TRBD2 (6 bases). CDR1 is SGDLS and CDR2 is YYNGEE in the germline V gene. The V and J ends lost 2 bases and 2 bases respectively, with 10 bases between them. The CDR3 runs 15 residues. CDR3 in DNA: TGTGCCAGCAGCGTCCTTGGGACTAACACCGGGGAGCTGTTTTTT. Residues: CASSVLGTNTGELFF.

The chain combines TRBV6-1 with TRBJ2-5; 8 positions agree with TRBD1. Germline lookup yields CDR1 MNHNS and CDR2 SASEGT. This CDR3 contains 13 residues. Losses at the gene ends were 5 bases for V and 5 bases for J; bases not matched to a gene: 4. CDR3 loop: CASSRQGRETQYF. As DNA, the CDR3 is TGTGCCAGCAGTCGACAGGGGCGGGAGACCCAGTACTTC.

The chain links TRBV4-1 to TRBJ1-5; D uncertain. The germline V and J ends were trimmed by 0 bases and 7 bases, with 10 bases remaining between them. This CDR3 region has 14 residues. Germline loops: CDR1 MGHRA, CDR2 YSYEKL. The CDR3 is CASSQDLTKQPQHF. As DNA, the CDR3 is TGCGCCAGCAGCCAAGATCTGACAAAGCAGCCCCAGCATTTT.

This clone was recorded once. V usage is TRBV4-3 and J usage is TRBJ1-1, with 7 positions matching TRBD1. The V segment lost 1 base and the J segment 2 bases; nucleotides outside the gene matches: 10. The CDR3 totals 17 residues. Germline loops: CDR1 LGHNA, CDR2 YSLEER. The CDR3 bases are TGCGCCAGCAGCCAAGCGGAGGGGGCTCAGGAAAACACTGAAGCTTTCTTT. Translation: CASSQAEGAQENTEAFF.

This chain links TRBV30 with TRBJ1-4; the match to TRBD1 covers 10 bases. The germline V gene has CDR1 GTSNPN and CDR2 SVGIG (reference sequence). The CDR3 totals 17 residues. V shed 0 bases and J 6 bases; nucleotides not matched to a gene: 10. In nucleotides, the CDR3 is TGTGCCTGGAGTGTCCTCCGACAGGGGGCATACGATGAAAAACTGTTTTTT. Translating it yields CAWSVLRQGAYDEKLFF.

V gene TRBV29-1 combines with J gene TRBJ2-7; the D gene is possibly TRBD1 (5 bases). This CDR3 contains 13 residues. Looked up from germline, CDR1 is SQVTM and CDR2 is ANQGSEA. V was cut by 7 bases and J by 3 bases, with 16 bases left in between. Written as DNA, the CDR3 is TGCAGCGCTCGCTGGGGCCTTCTCTACGAGCAGTACTTC. It specifies CSARWGLLYEQYF.

The chain carries TRBV2 and TRBJ2-1, with D perhaps matching TRBD2 (6 bases). Trimming left V 8 bases short and J 0 bases short, with 14 bases between. Looked up from germline, CDR1 is SNHLY and CDR2 is FYNNEI. The CDR3 is made up of 15 amino acids. The CDR3 reads CASSPLASSYNEQFF. The CDR3 DNA reads as TGTGCCAGCTCCCCTCTAGCGAGCTCCTACAATGAGCAGTTCTTC.

The V gene is TRBV5-1, the J gene TRBJ2-7; 7 bases map to TRBD1. Germline CDR1 is SGHRS and CDR2 is YFSETQ. The CDR3 has 13 amino acids. V shed 0 bases, J shed 7 bases, and the junction held 4 bases outside the gene matches. The CDR3 is CASSLGAGGEQYF. CDR3 coding DNA: TGCGCCAGCAGCTTGGGGGCAGGGGGAGAGCAGTACTTC.

This chain's CDR3 is CASSLRGGVIFEQYF. The CDR3, as DNA: TGTGCCAGCAGCTTAAGAGGGGGAGTGATATTCGAGCAGTACTTC. The rearrangement links TRBV7-8 to TRBJ2-7; D may be TRBD1 (6 bases). Germline assignment: CDR1 SGHVS and CDR2 FQNEAQ. This CDR3 comprises 15 residues. Deletions cut 2 bases from V and 6 bases from J, with 17 bases between.

In its sample, this clone was seen once. The V gene is TRBV5-4, the J gene TRBJ2-1, with a weak D call TRBD2 (5 bases). The germline CDR1 and CDR2 sequences are SGHNT and YYREEE (reference sequence). The CDR3 runs to 18 residues. Trimming removed 1 base at V and 0 bases at J, with 17 bases between. The CDR3 DNA reads as TGTGCCAGCAGCTTGTCACCTCGCGGACTGGCCTCCTACAATGAGCAGTTCTTC. This encodes CASSLSPRGLASYNEQFF.

The chain combines TRBV7-9 with TRBJ2-2; D is unresolved. The length of the CDR3 is 12 residues. Trimming took off 4 bases at V and 8 bases at J, with 8 bases between the two ends. The germline gives CDR1 SEHNR, CDR2 FQNEAQ (reference sequence). DNA for the CDR3: TGTGCCAGCAGCTGGAGACCGGGGGAGCTGTTTTTT. This sequence encodes CASSWRPGELFF.

The chain combines TRBV19 with TRBJ1-5, with D possibly matching TRBD1 (5 bases). The CDR3 totals 15 residues. V lost 6 bases, J lost 5 bases, and 17 bases lay in between. Germline values: CDR1 LNHDA, CDR2 SQIVND (reference sequence). For the CDR3, the DNA is TGTGCCAGTAGGAGGGAGGAGGGGATCTATCAGCCCCAGCATTTT. Translation gives CASRREEGIYQPQHF.

V usage is TRBV9 and J usage is TRBJ1-6, with 7 bases identical to TRBD1. The V gene's germline CDR1 is SGDLS and CDR2 YYNGEE. This CDR3 contains 15 residues. Trimming took 0 bases from V and 5 from J; bases not matched to a gene: 2. This CDR3 reads CASSVGRGHNSPLHF. The CDR3 bases are TGTGCCAGCAGCGTAGGAAGGGGGCATAATTCACCCCTCCACTTT.